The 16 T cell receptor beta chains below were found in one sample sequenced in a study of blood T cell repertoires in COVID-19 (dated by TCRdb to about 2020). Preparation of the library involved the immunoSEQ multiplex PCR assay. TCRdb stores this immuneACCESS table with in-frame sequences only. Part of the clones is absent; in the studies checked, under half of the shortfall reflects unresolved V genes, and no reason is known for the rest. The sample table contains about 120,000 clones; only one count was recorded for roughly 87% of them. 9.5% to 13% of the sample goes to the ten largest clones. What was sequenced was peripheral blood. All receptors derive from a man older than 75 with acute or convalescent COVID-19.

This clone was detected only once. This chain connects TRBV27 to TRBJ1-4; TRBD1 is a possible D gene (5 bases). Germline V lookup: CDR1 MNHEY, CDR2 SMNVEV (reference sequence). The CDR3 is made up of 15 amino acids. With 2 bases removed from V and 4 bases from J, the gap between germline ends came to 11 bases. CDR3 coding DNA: TGTGCCAGCAGTTTAGGACGGACAAATAATGAAAAACTGTTTTTT. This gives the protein CASSLGRTNNEKLFF.

DNA of the CDR3: TGTGCCAGCAGCCGGACAGGGCGGAATTCACCCCTCCACTTT. Translating gives CASSRTGRNSPLHF. This chain joins TRBV5-8 and TRBJ1-6, with 8 nucleotides matching TRBD1. J was trimmed by 7 bases and V by 4 bases; bases with no gene match: 4. CDR1 is SGHTS and CDR2 is YDEGEE in the germline V gene. The CDR3 covers 14 residues. The full variable domain, in which reference TRBV5-8 and TRBJ1-6 provide the parts outside the CDR3, is EAGVTQSPTHLIKTRGQQATLRCSPISGHTSVYWYQQALGLGLQFLLWYDEGEERNRGNFPPRFSGRQFPNYSSELNVNALELEDSALYLCASSRTGRNSPLHFGNGTRLTVT.

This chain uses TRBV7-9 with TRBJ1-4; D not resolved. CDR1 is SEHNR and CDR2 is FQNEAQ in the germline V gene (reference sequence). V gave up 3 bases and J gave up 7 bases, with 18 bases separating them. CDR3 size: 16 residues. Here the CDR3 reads CASSFREDATVEKLFF. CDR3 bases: TGTGCCAGCAGCTTTCGGGAAGACGCAACGGTTGAAAAACTGTTTTTT.

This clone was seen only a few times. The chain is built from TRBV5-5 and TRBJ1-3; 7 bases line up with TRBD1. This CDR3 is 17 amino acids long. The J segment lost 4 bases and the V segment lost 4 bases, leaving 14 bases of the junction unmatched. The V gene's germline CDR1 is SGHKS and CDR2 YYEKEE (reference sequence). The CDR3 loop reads CASSLVRDRGGGNTIYF. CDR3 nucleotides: TGTGCCAGCAGCCTCGTGAGGGACAGAGGAGGAGGAAACACCATATATTTT.

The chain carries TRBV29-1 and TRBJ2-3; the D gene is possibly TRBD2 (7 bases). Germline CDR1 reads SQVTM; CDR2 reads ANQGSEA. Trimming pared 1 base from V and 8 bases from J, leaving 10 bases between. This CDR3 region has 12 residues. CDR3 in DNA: TGCAGCGTTGAAGGGGGGGGCAGTACGCAGTATTTT. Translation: CSVEGGGSTQYF.

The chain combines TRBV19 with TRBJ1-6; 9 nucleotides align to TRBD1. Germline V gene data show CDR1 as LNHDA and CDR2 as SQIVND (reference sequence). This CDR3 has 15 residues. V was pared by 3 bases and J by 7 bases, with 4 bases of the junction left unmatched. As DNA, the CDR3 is TGTGCCAGTAGTATGTGGGACAGGGACAATTCACCCCTCCACTTT. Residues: CASSMWDRDNSPLHF.

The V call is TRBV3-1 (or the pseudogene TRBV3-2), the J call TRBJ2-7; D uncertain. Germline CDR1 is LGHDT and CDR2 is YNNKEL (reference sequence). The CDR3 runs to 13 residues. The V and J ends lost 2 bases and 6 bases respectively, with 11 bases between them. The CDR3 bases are TGTGCCAGCAGCCAATCTGTAATTCCCGAGCAGTACTTC. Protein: CASSQSVIPEQYF.

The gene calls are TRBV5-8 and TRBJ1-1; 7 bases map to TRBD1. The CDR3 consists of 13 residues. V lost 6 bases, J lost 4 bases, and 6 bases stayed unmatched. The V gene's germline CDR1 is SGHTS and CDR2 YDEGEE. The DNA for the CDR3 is TGTGCCAGCATTTACAGGGGAACCACTGAAGCTTTCTTT. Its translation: CASIYRGTTEAFF.

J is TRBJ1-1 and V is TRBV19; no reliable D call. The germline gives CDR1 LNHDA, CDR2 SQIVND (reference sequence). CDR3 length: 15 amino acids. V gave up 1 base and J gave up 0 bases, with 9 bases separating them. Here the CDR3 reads CASSIGAQLNTEAFF. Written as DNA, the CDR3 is TGTGCCAGTAGTATAGGTGCCCAGTTGAACACTGAAGCTTTCTTT.

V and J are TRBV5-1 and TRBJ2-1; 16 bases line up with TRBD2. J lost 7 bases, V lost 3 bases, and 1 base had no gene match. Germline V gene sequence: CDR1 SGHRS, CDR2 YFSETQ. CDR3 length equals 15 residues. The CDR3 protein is CASSSGLAGGNEQFF. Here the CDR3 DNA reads TGCGCCAGCAGCTCGGGACTAGCGGGAGGGAATGAGCAGTTCTTC.

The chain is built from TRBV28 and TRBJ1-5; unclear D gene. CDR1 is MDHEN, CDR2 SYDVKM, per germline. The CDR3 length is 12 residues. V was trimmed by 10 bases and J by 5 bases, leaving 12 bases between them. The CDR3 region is CAMGGWDQPQHF. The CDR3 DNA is TGTGCCATGGGCGGGTGGGATCAGCCCCAGCATTTT.

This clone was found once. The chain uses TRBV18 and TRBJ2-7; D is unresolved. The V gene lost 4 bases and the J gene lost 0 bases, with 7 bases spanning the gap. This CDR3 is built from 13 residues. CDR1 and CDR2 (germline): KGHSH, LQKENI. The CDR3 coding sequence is TGTGCCAGCTCACGACCGAGCTCCTACGAGCAGTACTTC. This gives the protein CASSRPSSYEQYF.

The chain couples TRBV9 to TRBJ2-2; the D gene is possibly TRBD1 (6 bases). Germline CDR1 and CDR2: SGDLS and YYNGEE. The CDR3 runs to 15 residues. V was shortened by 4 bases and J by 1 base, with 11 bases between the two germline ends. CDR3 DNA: TGTGCCAGCAGCCAGAGACAGGAGAACACCGGGGAGCTGTTTTTT. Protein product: CASSQRQENTGELFF.

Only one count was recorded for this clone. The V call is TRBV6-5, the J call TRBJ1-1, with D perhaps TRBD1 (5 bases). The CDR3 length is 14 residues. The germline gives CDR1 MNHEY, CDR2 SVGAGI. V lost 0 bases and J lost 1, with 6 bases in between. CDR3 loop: CASSYSGGNTEAFF. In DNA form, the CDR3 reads TGTGCCAGCAGTTACTCCGGGGGGAACACTGAAGCTTTCTTT.

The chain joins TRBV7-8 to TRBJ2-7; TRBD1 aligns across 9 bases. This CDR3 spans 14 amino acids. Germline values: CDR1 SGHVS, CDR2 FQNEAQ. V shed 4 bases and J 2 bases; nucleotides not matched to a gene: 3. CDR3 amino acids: CASSSGTGTYEQYF. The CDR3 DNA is TGTGCCAGCAGCTCCGGGACAGGGACCTACGAGCAGTACTTC.

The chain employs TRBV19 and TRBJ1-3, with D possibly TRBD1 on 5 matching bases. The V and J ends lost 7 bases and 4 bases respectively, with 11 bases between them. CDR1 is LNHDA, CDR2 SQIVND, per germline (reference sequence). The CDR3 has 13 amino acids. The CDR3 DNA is TGTGCCAGTAACCAGGGTACCGGAAACACCATATATTTT. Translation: CASNQGTGNTIYF.